A single sample gave rise to the 29 T cell receptor beta chains below, sequenced in a study of T cells in Graves' hyperthyroidism and ophthalmopathy. Researchers amplified the TCR beta CDR3 regions from RNA transcripts. HTBI primers were the set used in a first-round RT-PCR of the TCR CDR3. TCRdb used MiXCR to reprocess the multiplex PCR reads, holding one entry per CDR3 protein. The sample gives around 560,000 distinct CDR3 sequences, 16% of which show up once; 15% to 20% is in the top ten. What was sequenced was blood. The receptors were sampled from a woman between 18 and 29 years old with Graves' hyperthyroidism.

This clonotype was counted many times. The CDR3 DNA sequence: TGTGCCAGCAGTTACCCCTTGCAACCCATTAAGGGTCAGCAGAATCAGCCCCAGCATTTT. It is translated as CASSYPLQPIKGQQNQPQHF. V gene TRBV6-2 or TRBV6-3 combines with J gene TRBJ1-5; D ambiguous. The length of the CDR3 is 20 residues. Germline lookup yields CDR1 MNHEY and CDR2 SVGEGT. The V gene lost 2 bases and the J gene lost 4 bases, with 27 bases spanning the gap.

The J gene is TRBJ2-1, the V gene TRBV6-1; possibly TRBD2 for D (5 bases). Germline loops: CDR1 MNHNS, CDR2 SASEGT. Trimming left V 4 bases short and J 2 bases short, with 12 bases between. The CDR3 sequence is 15 residues long. CDR3: CASSGVAPPYNEQFF. For the CDR3, the DNA is TGTGCCAGCAGTGGAGTAGCGCCACCCTACAATGAGCAGTTCTTC.

The chain has TRBV10-3 and TRBJ2-3; 8 bases match TRBD2. Germline CDR1 ENHRY, CDR2 SYGVKD. This CDR3 spans 15 amino acids. V lost 2 bases to trimming and J lost 0 bases; unmatched junction nucleotides: 1. Here the CDR3 reads CAISEREGSTDTQYF. In DNA, the CDR3 is TGTGCCATCAGTGAGCGGGAGGGGAGCACAGATACGCAGTATTTT.

The chain employs TRBV30 and TRBJ2-2, with 10 bases identical to TRBD1. This CDR3 is built from 15 residues. CDR1 and CDR2 (germline): GTSNPN, SVGIG (reference sequence). V lost 2 bases and J lost 9; bases outside the gene matches: 9. The DNA of the CDR3 is TGTGCCTGGAGTCGACGGACAGGGGGGAACCGGGAGCTGTTTTTT. This codes for CAWSRRTGGNRELFF.

The chain joins TRBV12-3 or TRBV12-4 to TRBJ2-2; D uncertain. The CDR3 is 15 amino acids. Trimming removed 3 bases from V and 1 base from J, with 9 bases in between. The CDR3 region is CASSFPAWNTGELFF. CDR3 bases: TGTGCCAGCAGTTTTCCAGCTTGGAACACCGGGGAGCTGTTTTTT.

A few counts support this clonotype. V usage is TRBV7-9 and J usage is TRBJ2-5; D possibly corresponds to TRBD2 (5 bases). Germline CDR1 reads SEHNR; CDR2 reads FQNEAQ (reference sequence). With 2 bases removed from V and 5 bases from J, the gap between germline ends came to 12 bases. The CDR3 extends over 14 amino acids. The CDR3 loop is CASSLNGERETQYF. CDR3 in DNA: TGTGCCAGCAGCTTAAATGGGGAGCGGGAGACCCAGTACTTC.

This clonotype was seen many times. The rearrangement joins TRBV12-3 or TRBV12-4 to TRBJ1-5; D remains unclear. This CDR3 has 17 residues. Trimming took off 2 bases at V and 2 bases at J, with 16 bases between the two ends. The CDR3 DNA follows: TGTGCCAGCAGTTTAAATTACGAGGAGTGGGGCAATCAGCCCCAGCATTTT. Translating gives CASSLNYEEWGNQPQHF.

This clonotype appeared a few times. This sequence joins TRBV6-2 or TRBV6-3 and TRBJ2-4; 13 positions agree with TRBD2. Germline V gene sequence: CDR1 MNHEY, CDR2 SVGEGT. CDR3 length equals 18 residues. The junction had 7 bases not matched to a gene; V was cut back by 5 bases and J by 0 bases. The CDR3, as DNA: TGTGCCAGCAGTCAACTAGCGGGGGGGCTACTAGCCAAAAACATTCAGTACTTC. It yields the protein CASSQLAGGLLAKNIQYF.

CDR3 protein: CASSKQTVNTEAFF. The CDR3 coding sequence is TGTGCCAGCAGTAAGCAGACAGTAAACACTGAAGCTTTCTTT. This chain connects TRBV2 to TRBJ1-1; TRBD1 is a possible D gene (5 bases). CDR1 and CDR2 (germline): SNHLY, FYNNEI. Trimming left V 5 bases short and J 2 bases short, with 12 bases between. This CDR3 has 14 residues.

This clonotype was seen more than once but under ten times. The chain is built from TRBV20-1 and TRBJ1-5, with D maybe TRBD1 (6 bases). Germline V lookup: CDR1 DFQATT, CDR2 SNEGSKA (reference sequence). The CDR3 is made up of 15 amino acids. Trimming removed 2 bases from V and 6 bases from J, with 17 bases in between. The CDR3 DNA reads TGCAGTGCTAGACGCAGCGGGGGCCTAACTCAGCCCCAGCATTTT. It codes for CSARRSGGLTQPQHF.

This clonotype was seen many times. This chain uses TRBV2 with TRBJ2-7, with 10 bases matching TRBD1. The CDR3 has 14 residues. With 6 bases clipped from V and 2 bases from J, the junction kept 4 bases outside the gene matches. Germline loops: CDR1 SNHLY, CDR2 FYNNEI. CDR3: CASSRQGAAYEQYF. The CDR3 nucleotides are TGTGCCAGCAGCAGACAGGGGGCGGCCTACGAGCAGTACTTC.

V is TRBV24-1 and J is TRBJ2-2; the D call may be TRBD1 or TRBD2 (5 bases each). CDR3 length: 13 amino acids. The germline gives CDR1 KGHDR, CDR2 SFDVKD. V was shortened by 5 bases and J by 10 bases, with 13 bases between the two germline ends. In nucleotides, the CDR3 is TGTGCCACCAGTGGAGGGGCCCAGGAGGAGCTGTTTTTT. It encodes CATSGGAQEELFF.

The chain links TRBV12-3 or TRBV12-4 to TRBJ1-1; D not resolved. This CDR3 spans 14 amino acids. V was shortened by 8 bases and J by 0 bases, with 13 bases between the two germline ends. The CDR3 region has the DNA TGTGCCAGCCGTTGGTCAGCCTTGAACACTGAAGCTTTCTTT. Translated, it gives CASRWSALNTEAFF.

As concerns this clonotype: A much larger clone is a single base away; this may be a read error. The chain recombines TRBV3-1 with TRBJ2-7; 8 bases match TRBD1. From germline, CDR1 is LGHDT and CDR2 YNNKEL (reference sequence). The CDR3 extends over 13 amino acids. Losses at the gene ends were 8 bases for V and 7 bases for J; bases not matched to a gene: 10. This chain's CDR3 is CASGQGTHWEQYF. As DNA, the CDR3 is TGTGCCAGCGGACAGGGTACCCACTGGGAGCAGTACTTC.

The chain employs TRBV5-1 and TRBJ2-1; TRBD2 matches at 13 bases. The V segment lost 9 bases and the J segment 2 bases; nucleotides outside the gene matches: 11. The CDR3 has 17 residues. The germline V gene encodes CDR1 SGHRS and CDR2 YFSETQ. The CDR3, as DNA: TGCGCCACTTCAACGGGACTAGCGGGGTTCACCTACAATGAGCAGTTCTTC. Amino acids: CATSTGLAGFTYNEQFF.

This chain joins TRBV6-6 and TRBJ2-1, with TRBD2 matching over 7 bases. The germline gives CDR1 MNHNY, CDR2 SVGAGI (reference sequence). This CDR3 is built from 16 residues. V was pared by 2 bases and J by 4 bases, with 8 bases of the junction left unmatched. The CDR3 bases are TGTGCCAGCAGTTACGGAGGACTAGGAGGTTACAATGAGCAGTTCTTC. Its translation is CASSYGGLGGYNEQFF.

This chain connects TRBV12-3 or TRBV12-4 to TRBJ2-2; 12 nucleotides align to TRBD2. This CDR3 spans 17 amino acids. J gave up 3 bases and V 5 bases, and 7 bases lay outside the gene matches. CDR3: CASSPRTSGIHTGELFF. CDR3 bases: TGTGCCAGCAGTCCCCGGACTAGCGGGATCCACACCGGGGAGCTGTTTTTT.

The rearrangement links TRBV5-7 to TRBJ2-2; TRBD2 matches at 7 bases. TRBV5-7 is sorted into the ORF group, with uncertain function. The CDR3 totals 16 residues. V lost 1 base and J lost 2; bases outside the gene matches: 5. In nucleotides, the CDR3 is TGTGCCAGCAGCTTGATAGGGAGGGTCAACACCGGGGAGCTGTTTTTT. It codes for CASSLIGRVNTGELFF.

This clonotype was counted ten times or more. This chain connects TRBV2 to TRBJ2-3; 11 bases fit TRBD2. CDR1 and CDR2 (germline): SNHLY, FYNNEI. Germline trimming cut 4 bases from V and 5 bases from J; bases unmatched to any gene: 11. The CDR3 sequence is 17 residues long. The CDR3 here is CASSGGRSGRAIDTQYF. The CDR3 DNA sequence: TGTGCCAGCAGTGGCGGGCGTAGCGGGAGGGCCATAGATACGCAGTATTTT.

V usage is TRBV9 and J usage is TRBJ1-6; D might be TRBD1 (5 bases). CDR1 and CDR2 from the germline V gene are SGDLS and YYNGEE. The CDR3 totals 17 residues. Trimming stripped 0 bases from V and 10 bases from J, with 20 bases between. The CDR3 DNA sequence: TGTGCCAGCAGCGTAGGGCCAGGGCTGAGGGCAGAATCACCCCTCCACTTT. Translation gives CASSVGPGLRAESPLHF.

This chain links TRBV5-4 with TRBJ2-7, with 9 bases lining up with TRBD2. V lost 2 bases, J lost 2 bases, and 8 bases stayed unmatched. Germline lookup yields CDR1 SGHNT and CDR2 YYREEE (reference sequence). CDR3 length: 16 amino acids. The CDR3, as DNA: TGTGCCAGCAGCTTCGCTAGCGGGATCCGTACCTACGAGCAGTACTTC. This sequence encodes CASSFASGIRTYEQYF.

This clonotype showed up many times. The CDR3 sequence is CASSLKRGSEQYF. In nucleotides, the CDR3 is TGTGCCAGCAGCTTAAAGCGGGGGTCCGAGCAGTACTTC. The chain links TRBV7-8 to TRBJ2-7, with 8 bases lining up with TRBD2. With V trimmed by 2 bases and J by 6 bases, 3 bases remained unmatched. The length of the CDR3 is 13 residues. The V gene's germline CDR1 is SGHVS and CDR2 FQNEAQ. Using reference TRBV7-8 and TRBJ2-7 for the parts outside the CDR3, the full variable domain is GAGVSQSPRYKVAKRGQDVALRCDPISGHVSLFWYQQALGQGPEFLTYFQNEAQLDKSGLPSDRFFAERPEGSVSTLKIQRTQQEDSAVYLCASSLKRGSEQYFGPGTRLTVT.

The CDR3 reads CASSQVGGDSTSPGTEAFF. The CDR3 DNA reads as TGCGCCAGCAGCCAAGTAGGAGGAGACAGTACCTCCCCGGGAACTGAAGCTTTCTTT. The chain is built from TRBV4-1 and TRBJ1-1; D may be TRBD1 (5 bases). V was pared by 1 base and J by 5 bases, with 26 bases between. From germline, CDR1 is MGHRA and CDR2 YSYEKL. The CDR3 spans 19 residues.

Note on this clonotype: One base away lies a much larger clone, so this may be a sequencing read error. The V gene is TRBV5-1, the J gene TRBJ2-7; 8 bases are a match to TRBD2. The CDR3 has 15 residues. CDR1 and CDR2 from the germline V gene are SGHRS and YFSETQ. The CDR3 region is CASSAVAGTAYEPYF. CDR3 coding DNA: TGCGCCAGCAGCGCGGTAGCGGGGACGGCCTACGAGCCGTACTTC. The complete variable domain, with remaining parts taken from reference TRBV5-1 and TRBJ2-7, reads KAGVTQTPRYLIKTRGQQVTLSCSPISGHRSVSWYQQTPGQGLQFLFEYFSETQRNKGNFPGRFSGRQFSNSRSEMNVSTLELGDSALYLCASSAVAGTAYEPYFGPGTRLTVT.

There are a few counts of this clonotype. The V gene is TRBV11-2, the J gene TRBJ2-4; 7 positions agree with TRBD2. Germline trimming cut 8 bases from V and 3 bases from J; bases unmatched to any gene: 10. Germline V lookup: CDR1 SGHAT, CDR2 FQNNGV. This CDR3 contains 15 residues. CDR3 bases: TGTGCCAGCGGTATGCGGGGGATAGACAAAAACATTCAGTACTTC. Encoded protein: CASGMRGIDKNIQYF. Looking up the rest from reference TRBV11-2 and TRBJ2-4 gives the full variable domain: EAGVAQSPRYKIIEKRQSVAFWCNPISGHATLYWYQQILGQGPKLLIQFQNNGVVDDSQLPKDRFSAERLKGVDSTLKIQPAKLEDSAVYLCASGMRGIDKNIQYFGAGTRLSVL.

This clonotype has a count of ten or more. This chain connects TRBV20-1 to TRBJ2-7; 7 bases map to TRBD1. This CDR3 has 14 amino acids. Trimming at V came to 3 bases and at J to 4 bases, leaving 9 bases not matched to a gene. CDR1 and CDR2 (germline): DFQATT, SNEGSKA (reference sequence). The CDR3 is CSASPGTVRYEQYF. In DNA, the CDR3 is TGCAGTGCTAGCCCCGGGACAGTGAGATACGAGCAGTACTTC.

This clonotype was detected a few times. The rearrangement uses TRBV7-2 and TRBJ1-2; 7 nucleotides line up with TRBD1. V was clipped by 4 bases and J by 4 bases; unmatched bases: 6. Germline CDR1 and CDR2: SGHTA and FQGNSA. There are 14 residues in the CDR3. CDR3 sequence reads: CASSSPTGIYGYTF. For the CDR3, the DNA is TGTGCCAGCAGCTCTCCGACAGGGATCTATGGCTACACCTTC.

This clonotype was seen at least ten times. The chain combines TRBV7-9 with TRBJ1-4; 9 positions match TRBD1. V shed 5 bases, J shed 2 bases, and the junction held 12 bases outside the gene matches. CDR3 length: 18 amino acids. Germline loops: CDR1 SEHNR, CDR2 FQNEAQ (reference sequence). The CDR3 spells CASSRDRVDGATNEKLFF. The CDR3 DNA follows: TGTGCCAGCAGCCGGGACAGGGTAGACGGGGCGACTAATGAAAAACTGTTTTTT. Full variable domain (missing parts from reference TRBV7-9 and TRBJ1-4): DTGVSQNPRHKITKRGQNVTFRCDPISEHNRLYWYRQTLGQGPEFLTYFQNEAQLEKSRLLSDRFSAERPKGSFSTLEIQRTEQGDSAMYLCASSRDRVDGATNEKLFFGSGTQLSVL.

The chain links TRBV5-1 to TRBJ1-6; 7 bases are a match to TRBD1. CDR3 length equals 14 residues. V was pared by 3 bases and J by 9 bases, with 6 bases of the junction left unmatched. The V gene's germline CDR1 is SGHRS and CDR2 YFSETQ. The CDR3 bases are TGCGCCAGCAGCTCAGGGGGTTCGCGTTCACCCCTCCACTTT. This codes for CASSSGGSRSPLHF.